This TCR beta chain was observed in a study of shared clonotypes between healthy human individuals. Trimming took 3 bases from V and 6 from J, leaving 6 bases between them. The CDR3 has 12 amino acids. Germline CDR1 SGHDT, CDR2 YYEEEE. Sequencing on ten immunoSEQ deep assay plates was performed for unsorted PBMC DNA. The method was immunoSEQ multiplex PCR; TCRdb's version includes in-frame clones alone and lacks a portion of them. The sample lists fewer than 600,000 clones; roughly four fifths were seen once. This receptor was taken from a woman aged 40 to 50 in good health. Some clones in this sample may be carry-over from other donors' samples. Sequenced material: PBMCs. This chain joins TRBV5-6 and TRBJ1-4; no clear D. The CDR3 DNA reads as TGTGCCAGCAGCTCGACTGATGAAAAACTGTTTTTT. Translation gives CASSSTDEKLFF.